This T cell receptor beta chain was found in a study of cytomegalovirus exposure and HLA in healthy donors. The study, taken as a whole, reports: The study listed approximately 160 cytomegalovirus-associated TCR beta chains. Later work found that TCR association rates differed between HLA loci; DRB1 had the most and HLA-C the fewest. Several top significant clusters appeared, in a later analysis, to be linked to common viral pathogens.

The CDR3 totals 14 residues. From germline, CDR1 is SGHRS and CDR2 YFSETQ. V was trimmed by 6 bases and J by 6 bases, leaving 16 bases between them. A note on this clone: Antigen: not known.

The PCR made use of 60 Vbeta and 13 Jbeta primers. Repertoires were generated with immunoSEQ multiplex PCR, while TCRdb's copy carries only in-frame clones and drops some. The sample lists about 170,000 clones, roughly 80% seen once, with roughly 0.69% in the top ten. The TCR was taken from a woman aged 18-29 years in good health and CMV-seronegative. This sequence joins TRBV5-1 and TRBJ2-1, with TRBD2 as a possible D gene (6 bases). What was sequenced was PBMCs. The CDR3 region has the DNA TGCGCCAGCACCAACCTCGTGGGGGGCAATGAGCAGTTCTTC. Translating gives CASTNLVGGNEQFF.